This is a list of T cell receptor beta chains from one sample in a study of prognosis after radiotherapy for stage I lung cancer. Each CDR3 protein gets one entry after TCRdb re-called the multiplex PCR reads with MiXCR. The sample has over 45,000 distinct CDR3 sequences; around 27% are singletons. The specimen was PBMCs, collected before or after stereotactic body radiation therapy (not recorded which). The receptor set was obtained from a donor aged 50 or older with non-small cell lung cancer. CDR3s include the opening cysteine and the closing phenylalanine or tryptophan. D genes are given only for firm matches. The size entry is marked missing in some rows and otherwise reads once, few, many or a size class.

.	TRBV6-2/TRBV6-3	TRBJ1-2	.	TGTGCCAGCACTACAGGAGTTTCTAACTATAGCTACACCTTC	CASTTGVSNYSYTF
.	TRBV5-1	TRBJ2-5	many	TGCGCCAGCAGCTTTGGGCTCAGCGGGACCCAGTACTTC	CASSFGLSGTQYF
TRBD1	TRBV6-1	TRBJ1-2	many	TGTGCCAGCAGTCCCCCGGGACAGGCCATCTATGGCTACACCTTC	CASSPPGQAIYGYTF
.	TRBV2	TRBJ2-1	once	TGTGTCAGCACCGGGCAATCCTACAATGAGAAGTTCTTC	CVSTGQSYNEKFF
TRBD1	TRBV10-2	TRBJ1-5	.	TGTGCCAGCAGTGAGTCCGGGACAGGGGGTTGGCAGCCCCAGAATTTT	CASSESGTGGWQPQNF
.	TRBV3-1	TRBJ1-2	many	TGTGCCAGCAGCCAAGAAGTAGCAGGAGAAGACTATGGCTACACCTTC	CASSQEVAGEDYGYTF
.	TRBV12-5	TRBJ1-1	many	TGTGCTAGTAGGTACAGGGTGACTGAAGCTTTCTTT	CASRYRVTEAFF
.	TRBV7-9	TRBJ1-2	.	TGTGCCAGCAGCTTAGCTTCGGGGGACTATTGCTACACCTTC	CASSLASGDYCYTF
.	TRBV7-8	TRBJ1-1	many	TGTGCCAGCAGCGGCCATGGGGACACTGAAGCTTTCTTT	CASSGHGDTEAFF
.	TRBV12-3/TRBV12-4	TRBJ1-4	many	TGTGCCAGCAGTTTAAGACTTACTAATGAAAAACTGTTTTTT	CASSLRLTNEKLFF
.	TRBV5-6	TRBJ1-4	many	TGTGCCAGCAGCTTGGGGGGGTCCAATGAAAAACTGTTTTTT	CASSLGGSNEKLFF
TRBD2	TRBV7-9	TRBJ2-3	many	TGTGCCAGCAGCCCCCAGCCGGGGGGGGGGGGCACAGATACGCAGTATTTT	CASSPQPGGGGTDTQYF